One and the same sample provided the 24 T cell receptor beta chains below, sequenced in a study of T cell responses to AZD1222 COVID-19 vaccine (dated by TCRdb to about 2021). The library was made by the immunoSEQ multiplex PCR assay. Entries here come from immuneACCESS through TCRdb and include only in-frame sequences with V and J called. Some clones fail to appear in such tables; in the studies checked, an unresolved V gene covers under half of the shortfall, and the cause of the remainder is unknown. This sample has 150,000 to 200,000 clones in its table, and just under 90% of those were observed once. The ten biggest clones cover under 8% of the sample. The time point label, read with the paper, signifies: baseline before first vaccination. The sequences come from peripheral blood, collected on day 0 of AZD1222 vaccination. These receptor sequences come from an adult in good health.

This chain connects TRBV7-2 to TRBJ1-5; tentative D call: TRBD1 (6 bases). Germline V CDR1 and CDR2: SGHTA, FQGNSA. V was pared by 4 bases and J by 3 bases, with 16 bases between. The CDR3 covers 16 residues. CDR3 residues: CASSSGAVSANQPQHF. In DNA, the CDR3 is TGTGCCAGCAGCTCAGGGGCCGTCAGTGCCAATCAGCCCCAGCATTTT.

This chain joins TRBV28 and TRBJ1-2, with 8 bases fitting TRBD1. Germline V gene data show CDR1 as MDHEN and CDR2 as SYDVKM. The CDR3 is 15 amino acids. Losses at the gene ends were 6 bases for V and 5 bases for J; bases not matched to a gene: 11. The CDR3 loop reads CASSRLDRVEYGYTF. The CDR3, as DNA: TGTGCCAGCAGCCGACTGGACAGGGTCGAATATGGCTACACCTTC.

This sequence joins TRBV10-3 and TRBJ1-2, with 7 bases that match TRBD1. The CDR3 runs to 16 residues. Germline lookup yields CDR1 ENHRY and CDR2 SYGVKD. With 6 bases clipped from V and 0 bases from J, the junction kept 10 bases outside the gene matches. CDR3 nucleotides: TGTGCCATCAGCGCGACCACCGGGACAGCTAACTATGGCTACACCTTC. Encoded protein: CAISATTGTANYGYTF.

This chain links TRBV7-2 with TRBJ1-5; TRBD1 might be the D (5 bases). The ends were cut back, 5 bases at V and 3 bases at J, with 11 bases in the middle. The CDR3 totals 14 residues. Germline V gene lookup returns CDR1 SGHTA and CDR2 FQGNSA. The CDR3 loop reads CASSLRGLNQPQHF. The CDR3 DNA reads as TGTGCCAGCAGCCTGAGGGGACTCAATCAGCCCCAGCATTTT.

V is TRBV7-8 and J is TRBJ2-5; D is perhaps TRBD1 or TRBD2 (6 bases each). This CDR3 comprises 14 residues. CDR1 is SGHVS, CDR2 FQNEAQ, per germline. V was pared by 0 bases and J by 4 bases, with 9 bases between. CDR3 protein: CASSLAGGGETQYF. In DNA, the CDR3 is TGTGCCAGCAGCTTAGCCGGGGGCGGAGAGACCCAGTACTTC.

The chain is built from TRBV28 and TRBJ1-2, with D uncertain. This CDR3 comprises 14 residues. The germline V gene has CDR1 MDHEN and CDR2 SYDVKM. The ends were cut back, 6 bases at V and 0 bases at J, with 11 bases in the middle. CDR3 protein: CASRRTGANYGYTF. CDR3 DNA sequence: TGTGCCAGCAGGAGGACGGGTGCTAACTATGGCTACACCTTC.

The chain is built from TRBV7-9 and TRBJ1-4; 7 nucleotides match TRBD1. The CDR3 loop spans 14 amino acids. Germline V lookup: CDR1 SEHNR, CDR2 FQNEAQ (reference sequence). J lost 8 bases, V lost 5 bases, and 8 bases had no gene match. The CDR3 region is CASSGGDSREKLFF. CDR3 DNA sequence: TGTGCCAGCAGCGGCGGGGACAGCCGAGAAAAACTGTTTTTT.

The chain links TRBV7-2 to TRBJ2-5, with D perhaps TRBD1 or TRBD2 (6 bases each). From germline, CDR1 is SGHTA and CDR2 FQGNSA. The V end lost 1 base, the J end lost 4 bases, and 19 bases lay between the germline ends. This CDR3 spans 17 amino acids. The CDR3 here is CASSLGLDLRGGETQYF. The CDR3 DNA follows: TGTGCCAGCAGCTTAGGTTTGGACCTCAGGGGAGGAGAGACCCAGTACTTC.

The count of this clone is one. The CDR3 DNA reads as TGTGCCAGCAGAGGGACAGCCTATGGCTACACCTTC. It yields the protein CASRGTAYGYTF. The gene calls are TRBV9 and TRBJ1-2; TRBD1 aligns across 7 bases. V was clipped by 5 bases and J by 4 bases; unmatched bases: 2. This CDR3 spans 12 amino acids. Germline V gives CDR1 SGDLS, CDR2 YYNGEE.

The rearrangement uses TRBV3-1 (or the pseudogene TRBV3-2) and TRBJ2-7; TRBD1 is a possible D gene (6 bases). Between the trimmed V and J ends, which lost 5 bases and 5 bases, there was a span of 13 bases. Germline V gives CDR1 LGHDT, CDR2 YNNKEL (reference sequence). The CDR3 sequence is 13 residues long. The CDR3 sequence is CASSFRGRDEQYF. The CDR3 coding sequence is TGTGCCAGCAGCTTCAGGGGACGGGACGAGCAGTACTTC.

The V and J genes are TRBV3-1 (or the pseudogene TRBV3-2) and TRBJ2-7; D might be TRBD1 (5 bases). Germline lookup yields CDR1 LGHDT and CDR2 YNNKEL (reference sequence). The V and J ends lost 11 bases and 4 bases respectively, with 12 bases between them. This CDR3 has 11 residues. Here the CDR3 DNA reads TGTGCCTCCGCTTCAGGGTACGAGCAGTACTTC. Its protein is CASASGYEQYF.

The J gene is TRBJ2-1, the V gene TRBV7-2; D is ambiguous. Trimming shortened V by 10 bases and J by 0 bases, and 19 bases separated the two germline ends. This CDR3 contains 16 residues. CDR1 and CDR2 (germline): SGHTA, FQGNSA. Written as DNA, the CDR3 is TGTGCCACTTCGTTAGGTGACCCCAGCTCCTACAATGAGCAGTTCTTC. The encoded protein is CATSLGDPSSYNEQFF.

V is TRBV7-3 and J is TRBJ2-6, with D unclear. Germline V gives CDR1 SGHTA, CDR2 FQGTGA. The length of the CDR3 is 18 residues. V lost 0 bases to trimming and J lost 0 bases, with 12 bases between them. The CDR3 spells CASSLTPPPSSGANVLTF. The CDR3 DNA reads TGTGCCAGCAGCTTAACCCCTCCCCCAAGCTCTGGGGCCAACGTCCTGACTTTC. Supplemented by reference TRBV7-3 and TRBJ2-6, the full variable domain reads GAGVSQTPSNKVTEKGKYVELRCDPISGHTALYWYRQSLGQGPEFLIYFQGTGAADDSGLPNDRFFAVRPEGSVSTLKIQRTERGDSAVYLCASSLTPPPSSGANVLTFGAGSRLTVL.

This chain joins TRBV7-5 and TRBJ2-2; TRBD1 was called by the table and not checked on the DNA. TRBV7-5 is a pseudogene locus. This CDR3 has 15 amino acids. The CDR3 loop is CARSGDRVNTGELFF. The CDR3, as DNA: TGTGCCAGAAGCGGGGACAGGGTCAACACCGGGGAGCTGTTTTTT.

V gene TRBV28 combines with J gene TRBJ1-6; D may be TRBD1 (5 bases). V was shortened by 5 bases and J by 0 bases, with 17 bases between the two germline ends. Germline CDR1 is MDHEN and CDR2 is SYDVKM. CDR3 size: 18 residues. The chain's CDR3 is CASSGTVLQSSYNSPLHF. The CDR3 nucleotides read TGTGCCAGCAGTGGGACGGTTCTTCAGAGCTCCTATAATTCACCCCTCCACTTT. The full variable domain, with the rest looked up from reference TRBV28 and TRBJ1-6, is DVKVTQSSRYLVKRTGEKVFLECVQDMDHENMFWYRQDPGLGLRLIYFSYDVKMKEKGDIPEGYSVSREKKERFSLILESASTNQTSMYLCASSGTVLQSSYNSPLHFGNGTRLTVT.

The chain recombines TRBV19 with TRBJ1-4; tentative D call: TRBD1 (6 bases). V was cut by 8 bases and J by 0 bases, with 25 bases left in between. The germline CDR1 and CDR2 sequences are LNHDA and SQIVND (reference sequence). The CDR3 extends over 19 amino acids. The CDR3 DNA sequence: TGTGCCAGTCGACCAATACAGGGCTCACGTTATGCAACTAATGAAAAACTGTTTTTT. This encodes CASRPIQGSRYATNEKLFF.

The chain employs TRBV2 and TRBJ1-4; D unresolved. Between the trimmed V and J ends, which lost 2 bases and 5 bases, there was a span of 9 bases. The CDR3 is 14 amino acids. Germline lookup yields CDR1 SNHLY and CDR2 FYNNEI. The CDR3 reads CASSEMGSNEKLFF. The CDR3 nucleotides are TGTGCCAGCAGTGAAATGGGCAGCAATGAAAAACTGTTTTTT.

This chain joins TRBV12-2 and TRBJ1-2. TRBV12-2 is deemed a pseudogene. The CDR3 consists of 12 residues. The chain's CDR3 is CASRLANYGYTF. The CDR3 bases are TGTGCAAGTCGCTTAGCTAACTATGGCTACACCTTC.

The CDR3 DNA reads TGTGCCAGCAGCCCTAGGCGAGGGGCGAATGAAAAACTGTTTTTT. It yields the protein CASSPRRGANEKLFF. J is TRBJ1-4 and V is TRBV5-4; perhaps TRBD1 as D (5 bases). Trimming left V 4 bases short and J 5 bases short, with 15 bases between. CDR1 and CDR2 (germline): SGHNT, YYREEE (reference sequence). The CDR3 sequence is 15 residues long.

The V gene is TRBV25-1, the J gene TRBJ1-6, with D uncertain. The CDR3 consists of 13 residues. Germline CDR1 and CDR2: MGHDK and SYGVNS. Trimming removed 3 bases at V and 7 bases at J, with 7 bases between. The CDR3 region has the DNA TGTGCCAGCAGTGAGGGCTCGAATTCACCCCTCCACTTT. Its translation is CASSEGSNSPLHF. The full variable domain, with the rest looked up from reference TRBV25-1 and TRBJ1-6, is EADIYQTPRYLVIGTGKKITLECSQTMGHDKMYWYQQDPGMELHLIHYSYGVNSTEKGDLSSESTVSRIRTEHFPLTLESARPSHTSQYLCASSEGSNSPLHFGNGTRLTVT.

V usage is TRBV6-4 and J usage is TRBJ2-3; 9 nucleotides line up with TRBD2. The germline gives CDR1 MRHNA, CDR2 SNTAGT. J gave up 3 bases and V 4 bases, and 8 bases lay outside the gene matches. The CDR3 has 16 residues. The DNA for the CDR3 is TGTGCCAGCAGTGCCGAAGCGGGGGGCCCTACAGATACGCAGTATTTT. This codes for CASSAEAGGPTDTQYF.

The table lists this clone with many counts. J is TRBJ2-7 and V is TRBV5-4; D is undetermined. Germline CDR1 is SGHNT and CDR2 is YYREEE (reference sequence). V lost 3 bases and J 5 bases, leaving 6 bases between the germline ends. This CDR3 is 11 amino acids long. CDR3 sequence: CASSWAHEQYF. The CDR3, as DNA: TGTGCCAGCAGCTGGGCCCACGAGCAGTACTTC.

The chain is built from TRBV24-1 and TRBJ2-1; 11 nucleotides align to TRBD2. CDR1 and CDR2 (germline): KGHDR, SFDVKD. V shed 4 bases and J 5 bases; nucleotides not matched to a gene: 6. The CDR3 is 16 amino acids. The CDR3 nucleotides are TGTGCCACCAGTGAGGGGGGACTAGCGGCTGACAATGAGCAGTTCTTC. This encodes CATSEGGLAADNEQFF.

The chain has TRBV30 and TRBJ1-6; D might be TRBD1 (6 bases). V was pared by 5 bases and J by 5 bases, with 10 bases between. The germline V gene has CDR1 GTSNPN and CDR2 SVGIG (reference sequence). The CDR3 spans 13 residues. The DNA of the CDR3 is TGTGCCTGGGCTCAGGGGCATAATTCACCCCTCCACTTT. It specifies CAWAQGHNSPLHF.